One sample yielded the 26 T cell receptor beta chains listed below, sequenced in a study of cytomegalovirus exposure and HLA in healthy donors. PCR primers comprised 60 Vbeta and 13 Jbeta primers. Repertoires were generated with immunoSEQ multiplex PCR, while TCRdb's copy carries only in-frame clones and drops some. The profile shows about 87,000 clones, 74% of them singletons. The sample consisted of PBMCs. The receptors here all came from a man between 25 and 39 years old in good health and CMV-seropositive.

The chain carries TRBV13 and TRBJ2-7; TRBD2 aligns across 7 bases. The length of the CDR3 is 13 residues. Germline V gene sequence: CDR1 PRHDT, CDR2 FYEKMQ (reference sequence). V lost 4 bases and J lost 5; bases outside the gene matches: 5. CDR3 nucleotide sequence: TGTGCCAGCAGCTACGGGACTATCAACGAGCAGTACTTC. Its protein product is CASSYGTINEQYF.

This chain uses TRBV29-1 with TRBJ2-7; 11 bases match TRBD1. CDR1 and CDR2 from the germline V gene are SQVTM and ANQGSEA. Losses at the gene ends were 3 bases for V and 4 bases for J; bases not matched to a gene: 5. The CDR3 is 14 amino acids. The CDR3: CSVEGTGGRYEQYF. CDR3 bases: TGCAGCGTTGAGGGGACAGGGGGAAGATACGAGCAGTACTTC.

This clone was counted only a few times. The chain recombines TRBV9 with TRBJ1-3, with D uncertain. Germline V lookup: CDR1 SGDLS, CDR2 YYNGEE. The CDR3 runs 15 residues. Trimming cost V 4 bases and J 0 bases, with 11 bases left between them. The CDR3 nucleotides read TGTGCCAGCAGCCCCCGGGTTCTCTCTGGAAACACCATATATTTT. Translation gives CASSPRVLSGNTIYF. The variable domain in full, with the rest retrieved from reference TRBV9 and TRBJ1-3, is DSGVTQTPKHLITATGQRVTLRCSPRSGDLSVYWYQQSLDQGLQFLIQYYNGEERAKGNILERFSAQQFPDLHSELNLSSLELGDSALYFCASSPRVLSGNTIYFGEGSWLTVV.

The chain uses TRBV19 and TRBJ1-1, with D hard to call. With 0 bases removed from V and 0 bases from J, the gap between germline ends came to 11 bases. Per the germline V gene, CDR1 is LNHDA and CDR2 is SQIVND (reference sequence). The CDR3 covers 16 residues. The CDR3 reads CASSIDPFSMNTEAFF. For the CDR3, the DNA is TGTGCCAGTAGTATAGATCCATTTAGCATGAACACTGAAGCTTTCTTT.

The chain couples TRBV28 to TRBJ2-1; 7 nucleotides line up with TRBD2. CDR1 is MDHEN, CDR2 SYDVKM, per germline. V lost 6 bases to trimming and J lost 6 bases; unmatched junction nucleotides: 11. The CDR3 sequence is 15 residues long. The CDR3 loop reads CASSYGLGSSNEQFF. CDR3 nucleotides: TGTGCCAGCAGCTACGGACTAGGAAGCTCCAATGAGCAGTTCTTC.

This clone has a handful of counts. The chain recombines TRBV7-9 with TRBJ1-1; no firm D call. Germline CDR1 SEHNR, CDR2 FQNEAQ (reference sequence). V lost 3 bases to trimming and J lost 0 bases, with 8 bases between them. The CDR3 has 14 amino acids. The chain's CDR3 is CASSFGGMNTEAFF. The DNA of the CDR3 is TGTGCCAGCAGCTTCGGCGGGATGAACACTGAAGCTTTCTTT.

The gene calls are TRBV18 and TRBJ2-7; D may be TRBD2 (5 bases). CDR1 and CDR2 from the germline V gene are KGHSH and LQKENI. V lost 5 bases and J 2 bases, leaving 16 bases between the germline ends. CDR3 length equals 15 residues. The CDR3 loop is CASSTRADGTYEQYF. The CDR3 coding sequence is TGTGCCAGCTCAACAAGGGCGGACGGGACCTACGAGCAGTACTTC.

J is TRBJ2-3 and V is TRBV7-3; the match to TRBD2 covers 9 bases. The CDR3 extends over 16 amino acids. Germline V lookup: CDR1 SGHTA, CDR2 FQGTGA. The ends lost 1 base at V and 1 base at J; junction bases unmatched: 3. The CDR3 coding sequence is TGTGCCAGCAGCTTAAAGGTAGCGGGGGGCACAGATACGCAGTATTTT. It yields the protein CASSLKVAGGTDTQYF.

V is TRBV6-5 and J is TRBJ2-7; possibly TRBD2 for D (5 bases). The CDR3 runs 13 residues. Between the trimmed V and J ends, which lost 5 bases and 0 bases, there was a span of 8 bases. Germline V gives CDR1 MNHEY, CDR2 SVGAGI. The CDR3 nucleotides are TGTGCCAGCAGTCCTACTAGCTCCTACGAGCAGTACTTC. The encoded protein is CASSPTSSYEQYF.

This chain joins TRBV7-9 and TRBJ2-2; 7 bases map to TRBD1. CDR3 length equals 14 residues. Germline V CDR1 and CDR2: SEHNR, FQNEAQ (reference sequence). The trim removed 10 bases at V and 1 base at J, leaving 6 bases unmatched. This CDR3 is CATSWTGNTGELFF. The CDR3 bases are TGTGCCACCTCCTGGACAGGGAACACCGGGGAGCTGTTTTTT.

This chain uses TRBV19 with TRBJ2-1; D remains ambiguous. There are 13 residues in the CDR3. From germline, CDR1 is LNHDA and CDR2 SQIVND (reference sequence). Trimming removed 11 bases from V and 0 bases from J, with 11 bases in between. This CDR3 reads CASSLSSYNEQFF. The DNA for the CDR3 is TGTGCCTCCTCCCTCAGCTCCTACAATGAGCAGTTCTTC.

The V call is TRBV5-4, the J call TRBJ1-1; TRBD1 is a possible D gene (5 bases). CDR1 is SGHNT and CDR2 is YYREEE in the germline V gene (reference sequence). The V gene lost 1 base and the J gene lost 8 bases, with 18 bases spanning the gap. CDR3 length equals 15 residues. CDR3 sequence: CASSLRGGVALEAFF. Here the CDR3 DNA reads TGTGCCAGCAGCTTGAGGGGAGGCGTAGCGCTCGAAGCTTTCTTT.

The V call is TRBV7-2, the J call TRBJ2-1, with TRBD2 matching 9 bases. Per germline, CDR1 SGHTA and CDR2 FQGNSA. J gave up 8 bases and V 6 bases, and 2 bases lay outside the gene matches. The CDR3 contains 12 residues. DNA of the CDR3: TGTGCCAGCAGAGAGCGGGAGGATGAGCAGTTCTTC. As protein: CASREREDEQFF.

This clone was found many times. This rearrangement joins TRBV30 to TRBJ1-1; 9 nucleotides match TRBD1. The CDR3 has 13 residues. The V gene's germline CDR1 is GTSNPN and CDR2 SVGIG (reference sequence). V shed 7 bases and J 2 bases; nucleotides not matched to a gene: 5. CDR3 protein: CAYETGGNTEAFF. CDR3 in DNA: TGTGCCTACGAGACAGGGGGTAACACTGAAGCTTTCTTT.

This chain joins TRBV6-5 and TRBJ1-5, with D maybe TRBD1 (6 bases). Trimming took 2 bases from V and 0 from J, leaving 8 bases between them. The V gene's germline CDR1 is MNHEY and CDR2 SVGAGI. The CDR3 runs 15 residues. The CDR3 DNA is TGTGCCAGCAGTTACAACAGGGCTAGCAATCAGCCCCAGCATTTT. It is translated as CASSYNRASNQPQHF.

The rearrangement links TRBV19 to TRBJ2-3; 11 bases line up with TRBD2. The CDR3 consists of 15 residues. The junction had 3 bases not matched to a gene; V was cut back by 3 bases and J by 4 bases. Germline-derived CDR1 and CDR2 are LNHDA and SQIVND (reference sequence). This CDR3 reads CASSMLAGGADTQYF. CDR3 DNA: TGTGCCAGTAGTATGCTAGCGGGGGGTGCAGATACGCAGTATTTT.

The V gene is TRBV29-1, the J gene TRBJ2-3, with TRBD1 as a possible D gene (6 bases). CDR1 SQVTM and CDR2 ANQGSEA come from the germline V gene. With 8 bases removed from V and 4 bases from J, the gap between germline ends came to 13 bases. The CDR3 consists of 12 residues. The CDR3 loop reads CSFGQGPDTQYF. In DNA, the CDR3 is TGCAGCTTCGGGCAGGGGCCAGATACGCAGTATTTT.

The table lists this clone with a few counts. The chain links TRBV11-3 to TRBJ1-4; 10 positions agree with TRBD1. The trim removed 8 bases at V and 4 bases at J, leaving 13 bases unmatched. Germline V gene data show CDR1 as SGHNT and CDR2 as YENEEA. The CDR3 runs to 17 residues. Written as DNA, the CDR3 is TGTGCCAGCTCCGGGACAGGGGCCCCCCTAGGTAATGAAAAACTGTTTTTT. Residues: CASSGTGAPLGNEKLFF.

The chain carries TRBV4-1 and TRBJ2-5; 8 bases line up with TRBD1. Germline lookup yields CDR1 MGHRA and CDR2 YSYEKL. The CDR3 covers 15 residues. J gave up 1 base and V 4 bases, and 5 bases lay outside the gene matches. CDR3 region: CASSPGQGPQETQYF. The CDR3 DNA reads TGCGCCAGCAGCCCCGGACAGGGCCCCCAAGAGACCCAGTACTTC.

CDR3 region: CASSPRQGLDTGELFF. The DNA for the CDR3 is TGCGCCAGCAGCCCCCGACAGGGCCTCGACACCGGGGAGCTGTTTTTT. The J gene is TRBJ2-2, the V gene TRBV4-1; 7 nucleotides match TRBD1. This CDR3 comprises 16 residues. The junction had 8 bases not matched to a gene; V was cut back by 4 bases and J by 3 bases. The germline CDR1 and CDR2 sequences are MGHRA and YSYEKL.

This rearrangement joins TRBV6-6 to TRBJ1-1, with D perhaps TRBD1 (5 bases). Germline CDR1 is MNHNY and CDR2 is SVGAGI (reference sequence). The CDR3 spans 14 residues. V gave up 7 bases and J gave up 1 base, with 13 bases separating them. CDR3 amino acids: CASMAWGGNTEAFF. The CDR3 nucleotides read TGTGCCAGCATGGCATGGGGGGGGAACACTGAAGCTTTCTTT.

V usage is TRBV28 and J usage is TRBJ2-7; D uncertain. The germline gives CDR1 MDHEN, CDR2 SYDVKM. Between the trimmed V and J ends, which lost 6 bases and 0 bases, there was a span of 15 bases. The CDR3 runs 15 residues. CDR3 sequence reads: CASSPPLEPSYEQYF. Written as DNA, the CDR3 is TGTGCCAGCAGCCCGCCTCTTGAGCCCTCCTACGAGCAGTACTTC.

The chain carries TRBV7-3 and TRBJ1-2; D ambiguous. Trimming removed 1 base at V and 4 bases at J, with 10 bases between. CDR1 and CDR2 from the germline V gene are SGHTA and FQGTGA. CDR3 size: 14 residues. For the CDR3, the DNA is TGTGCCAGCAGCTTAATCCCGGGAAGCTATGGCTACACCTTC. Amino acids: CASSLIPGSYGYTF.

The chain employs TRBV7-9 and TRBJ2-5; maybe TRBD1 (6 bases). The end of the DNA fits TRBJ2-7 better, so the J call may be wrong. The CDR3 runs 14 residues. From germline, CDR1 is SEHNR and CDR2 FQNEAQ (reference sequence). In nucleotides, the CDR3 is TGTGCCAGCAGCGCCAGACAGGAATATTACGAGCAGTACTTC. Residues: CASSARQEYYEQYF.

In nucleotides, the CDR3 is TGTGCCTGGAGTGTAAACGGGGGGAATACGCAGTATTTT. As protein: CAWSVNGGNTQYF. The chain is built from TRBV30 and TRBJ2-3, with 7 bases lining up with TRBD2. Germline V gene sequence: CDR1 GTSNPN, CDR2 SVGIG (reference sequence). With V trimmed by 0 bases and J by 7 bases, 4 bases remained unmatched. The CDR3 spans 13 residues. The variable domain in full, with the rest retrieved from reference TRBV30 and TRBJ2-3, is SQTIHQWPATLVQPVGSPLSLECTVEGTSNPNLYWYRQAAGRGLQLLFYSVGIGQISSEVPQNLSASRPQDRQFILSSKKLLLSDSGFYLCAWSVNGGNTQYFGPGTRLTVL.

The chain couples TRBV6-6 to TRBJ1-1, with TRBD1 matching 7 bases. This CDR3 spans 15 amino acids. V lost 2 bases and J lost 2; bases outside the gene matches: 5. From germline, CDR1 is MNHNY and CDR2 SVGAGI (reference sequence). The CDR3 sequence: CASSYRDRRNTEAFF. CDR3 nucleotide sequence: TGTGCCAGCAGTTACCGGGACAGACGAAACACTGAAGCTTTCTTT.